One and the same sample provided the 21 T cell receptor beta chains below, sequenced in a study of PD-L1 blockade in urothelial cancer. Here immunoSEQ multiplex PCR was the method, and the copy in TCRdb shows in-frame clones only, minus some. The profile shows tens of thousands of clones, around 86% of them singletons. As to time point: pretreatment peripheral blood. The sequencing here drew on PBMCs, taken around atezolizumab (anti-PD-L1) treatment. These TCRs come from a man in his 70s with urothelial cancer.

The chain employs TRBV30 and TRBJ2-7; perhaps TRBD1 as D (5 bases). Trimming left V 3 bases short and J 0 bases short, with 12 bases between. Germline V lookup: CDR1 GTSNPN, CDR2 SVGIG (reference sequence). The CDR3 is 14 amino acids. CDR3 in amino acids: CAWRVRGTSYEQYF. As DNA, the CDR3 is TGTGCCTGGAGGGTAAGGGGAACCTCCTACGAGCAGTACTTC. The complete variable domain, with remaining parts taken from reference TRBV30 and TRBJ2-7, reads SQTIHQWPATLVQPVGSPLSLECTVEGTSNPNLYWYRQAAGRGLQLLFYSVGIGQISSEVPQNLSASRPQDRQFILSSKKLLLSDSGFYLCAWRVRGTSYEQYFGPGTRLTVT.

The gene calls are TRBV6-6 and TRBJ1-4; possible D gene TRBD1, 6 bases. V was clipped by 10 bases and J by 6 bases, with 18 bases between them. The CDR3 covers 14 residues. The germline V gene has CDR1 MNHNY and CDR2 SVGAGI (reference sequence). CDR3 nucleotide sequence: TGTGCCACCCTTCCGGGGGGCGGACATGAAAAACTGTTTTTT. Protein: CATLPGGGHEKLFF.

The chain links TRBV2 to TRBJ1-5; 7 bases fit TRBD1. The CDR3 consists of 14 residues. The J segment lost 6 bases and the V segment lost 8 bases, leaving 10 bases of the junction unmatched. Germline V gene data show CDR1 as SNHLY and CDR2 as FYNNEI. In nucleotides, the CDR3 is TGTGCCAGCGTTTTGGACAGGATGGGTCAGCCCCAGCATTTT. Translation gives CASVLDRMGQPQHF.

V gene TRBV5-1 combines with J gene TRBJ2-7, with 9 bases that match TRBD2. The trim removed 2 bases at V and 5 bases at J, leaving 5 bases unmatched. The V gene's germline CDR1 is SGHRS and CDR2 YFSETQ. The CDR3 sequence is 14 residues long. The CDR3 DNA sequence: TGCGCCAGCAGCTTTTCCGGCGGGGGGGACGAGCAGTACTTC. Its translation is CASSFSGGGDEQYF.

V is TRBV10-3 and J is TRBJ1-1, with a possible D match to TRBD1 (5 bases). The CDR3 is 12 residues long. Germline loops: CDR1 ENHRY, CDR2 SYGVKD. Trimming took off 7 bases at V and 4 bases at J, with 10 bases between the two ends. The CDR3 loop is CAITGGSTEAFF. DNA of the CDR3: TGTGCCATCACCGGGGGGAGCACTGAAGCTTTCTTT.

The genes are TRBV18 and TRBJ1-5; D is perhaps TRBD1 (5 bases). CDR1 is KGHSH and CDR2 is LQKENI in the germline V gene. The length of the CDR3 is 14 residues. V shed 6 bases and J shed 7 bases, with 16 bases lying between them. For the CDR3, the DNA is TGTGCCAGCTCCCCGGCAGGGTACGAGCAGCCCCAGCATTTT. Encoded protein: CASSPAGYEQPQHF.

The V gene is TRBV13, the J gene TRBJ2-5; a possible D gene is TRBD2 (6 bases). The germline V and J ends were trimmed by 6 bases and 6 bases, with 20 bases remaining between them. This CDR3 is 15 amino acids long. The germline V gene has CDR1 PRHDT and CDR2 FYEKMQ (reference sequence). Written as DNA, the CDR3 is TGTGCCAGCAGAAGGAGAACGGAGGGTGGTCAGACCCAGTACTTC. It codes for CASRRRTEGGQTQYF. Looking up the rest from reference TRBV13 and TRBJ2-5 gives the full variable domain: AAGVIQSPRHLIKEKRETATLKCYPIPRHDTVYWYQQGPGQDPQFLISFYEKMQSDKGSIPDRFSAQQFSDYHSELNMSSLELGDSALYFCASRRRTEGGQTQYFGPGTRLLVL.

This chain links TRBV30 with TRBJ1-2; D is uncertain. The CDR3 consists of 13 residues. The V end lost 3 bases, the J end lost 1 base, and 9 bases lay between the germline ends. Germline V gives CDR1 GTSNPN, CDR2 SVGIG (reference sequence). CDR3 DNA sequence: TGTGCCTGGAGCCCTGGAGGTAACTATGGCTACACCTTC. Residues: CAWSPGGNYGYTF.

CDR3 protein: CASSVSFNTDTQYF. The CDR3, as DNA: TGTGCCAGCAGCGTAAGCTTCAATACAGATACGCAGTATTTT. The rearrangement joins TRBV9 to TRBJ2-3, with D unclear. The CDR3 loop spans 14 amino acids. Deletions cut 1 base from V and 3 bases from J, with 9 bases between. The germline CDR1 and CDR2 sequences are SGDLS and YYNGEE. Full variable domain (rest looked up from reference TRBV9 and TRBJ2-3): DSGVTQTPKHLITATGQRVTLRCSPRSGDLSVYWYQQSLDQGLQFLIQYYNGEERAKGNILERFSAQQFPDLHSELNLSSLELGDSALYFCASSVSFNTDTQYFGPGTRLTVL.

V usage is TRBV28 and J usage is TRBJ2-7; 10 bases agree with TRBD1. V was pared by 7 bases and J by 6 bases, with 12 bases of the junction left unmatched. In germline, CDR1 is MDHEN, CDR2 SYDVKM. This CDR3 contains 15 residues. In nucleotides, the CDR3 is TGTGCCAGCACCGTGAACCGGGACAGGGGTGGCGAGCAGTACTTC. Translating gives CASTVNRDRGGEQYF.

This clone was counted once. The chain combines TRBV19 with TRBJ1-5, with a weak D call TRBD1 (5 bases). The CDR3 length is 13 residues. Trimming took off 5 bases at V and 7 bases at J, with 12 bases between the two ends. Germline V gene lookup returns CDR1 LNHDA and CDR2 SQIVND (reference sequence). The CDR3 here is CASSSQGGQPQHF. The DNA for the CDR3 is TGTGCCAGTAGTTCCCAGGGTGGCCAGCCCCAGCATTTT.

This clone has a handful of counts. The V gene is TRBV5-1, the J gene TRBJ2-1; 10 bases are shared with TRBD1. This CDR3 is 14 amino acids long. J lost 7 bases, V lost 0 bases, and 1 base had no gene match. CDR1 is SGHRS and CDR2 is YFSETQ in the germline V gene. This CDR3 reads CASSLGTGGNEQFF. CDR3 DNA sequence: TGCGCCAGCAGCTTGGGGACAGGGGGGAATGAGCAGTTCTTC.

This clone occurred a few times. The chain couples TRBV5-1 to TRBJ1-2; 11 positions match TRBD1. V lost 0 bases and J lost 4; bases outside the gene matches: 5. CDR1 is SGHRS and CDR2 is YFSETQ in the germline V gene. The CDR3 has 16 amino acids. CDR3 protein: CASSLASDRGLYGYTF. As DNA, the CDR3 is TGCGCCAGCAGCTTGGCATCGGACAGGGGGCTCTATGGCTACACCTTC.

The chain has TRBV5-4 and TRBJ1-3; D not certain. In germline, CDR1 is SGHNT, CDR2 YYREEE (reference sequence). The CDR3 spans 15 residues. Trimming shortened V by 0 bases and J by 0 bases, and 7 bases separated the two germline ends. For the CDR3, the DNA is TGTGCCAGCAGCTTGGTTGGCCCCTCTGGAAACACCATATATTTT. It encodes CASSLVGPSGNTIYF. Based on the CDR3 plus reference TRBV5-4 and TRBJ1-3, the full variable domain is ETGVTQSPTHLIKTRGQQVTLRCSSQSGHNTVSWYQQALGQGPQFIFQYYREEENGRGNFPPRFSGLQFPNYSSELNVNALELDDSALYLCASSLVGPSGNTIYFGEGSWLTVV.

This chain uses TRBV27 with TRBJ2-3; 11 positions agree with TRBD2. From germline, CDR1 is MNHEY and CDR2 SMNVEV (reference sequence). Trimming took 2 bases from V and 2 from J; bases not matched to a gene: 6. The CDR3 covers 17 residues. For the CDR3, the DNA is TGTGCCAGCAGTTTAAGGGGGACTAGCGGATACACAGATACGCAGTATTTT. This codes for CASSLRGTSGYTDTQYF.

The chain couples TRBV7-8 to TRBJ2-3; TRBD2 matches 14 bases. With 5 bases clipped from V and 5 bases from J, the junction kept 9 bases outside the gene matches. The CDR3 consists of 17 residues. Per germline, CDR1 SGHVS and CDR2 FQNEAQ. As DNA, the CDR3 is TGTGCCAGCAGCATCCGACTAGCGGGAGGGCCAGAAGATACGCAGTATTTT. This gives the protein CASSIRLAGGPEDTQYF. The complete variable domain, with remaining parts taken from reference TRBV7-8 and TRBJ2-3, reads GAGVSQSPRYKVAKRGQDVALRCDPISGHVSLFWYQQALGQGPEFLTYFQNEAQLDKSGLPSDRFFAERPEGSVSTLKIQRTQQEDSAVYLCASSIRLAGGPEDTQYFGPGTRLTVL.

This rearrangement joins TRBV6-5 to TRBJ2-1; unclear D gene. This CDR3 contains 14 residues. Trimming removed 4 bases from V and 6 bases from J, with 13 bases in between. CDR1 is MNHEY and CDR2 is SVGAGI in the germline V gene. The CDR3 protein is CASSSQTYPNEQFF. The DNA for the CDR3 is TGTGCCAGCAGTTCCCAAACCTACCCCAATGAGCAGTTCTTC.

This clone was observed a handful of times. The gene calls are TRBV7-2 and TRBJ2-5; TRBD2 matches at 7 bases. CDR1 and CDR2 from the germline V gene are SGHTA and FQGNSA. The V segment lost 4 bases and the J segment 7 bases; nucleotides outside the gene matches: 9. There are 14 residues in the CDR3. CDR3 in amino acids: CASSSGGGVRTQYF. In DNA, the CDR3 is TGTGCCAGCAGCTCCGGGGGAGGGGTAAGGACCCAGTACTTC.

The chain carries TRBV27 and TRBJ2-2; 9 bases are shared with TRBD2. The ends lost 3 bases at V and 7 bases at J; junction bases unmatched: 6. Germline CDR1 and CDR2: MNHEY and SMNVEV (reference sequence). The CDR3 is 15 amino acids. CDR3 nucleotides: TGTGCCAGCAGTTTGCGCGGGAGGGCCGACGGGGAGCTGTTTTTT. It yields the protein CASSLRGRADGELFF.

The CDR3 DNA reads as TGCGCCAGCAGTTCCTCAGGGGGGACTGAAGCTTTCTTT. This sequence encodes CASSSSGGTEAFF. This chain links TRBV10-1 with TRBJ1-1, with 7 bases lining up with TRBD1. The CDR3 runs to 13 residues. Trimming took 5 bases from V and 5 from J; bases not matched to a gene: 5. CDR1 WNHNN and CDR2 SYGVQD come from the germline V gene (reference sequence).

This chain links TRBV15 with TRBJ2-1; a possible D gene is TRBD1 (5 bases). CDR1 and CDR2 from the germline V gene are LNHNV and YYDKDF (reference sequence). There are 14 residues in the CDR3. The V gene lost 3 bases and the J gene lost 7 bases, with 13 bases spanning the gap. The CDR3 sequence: CATSRVVGRNEQFF. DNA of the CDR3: TGTGCCACCAGCAGGGTGGTGGGGCGGAATGAGCAGTTCTTC.